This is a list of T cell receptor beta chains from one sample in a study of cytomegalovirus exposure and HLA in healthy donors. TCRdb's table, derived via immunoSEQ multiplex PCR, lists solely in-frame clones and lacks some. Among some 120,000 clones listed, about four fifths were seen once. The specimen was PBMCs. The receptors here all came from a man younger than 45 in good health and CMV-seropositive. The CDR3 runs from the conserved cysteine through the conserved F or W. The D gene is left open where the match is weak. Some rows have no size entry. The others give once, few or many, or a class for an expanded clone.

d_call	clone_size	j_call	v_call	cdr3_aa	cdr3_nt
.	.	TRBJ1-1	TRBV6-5	CASSHGAPTGPEAFF	TGTGCCAGCAGTCACGGGGCCCCGACAGGTCCTGAAGCTTTCTTT
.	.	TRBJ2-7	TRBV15	CATGGFSWEQYF	TGTGCCACCGGGGGGTTTTCGTGGGAGCAGTACTTC
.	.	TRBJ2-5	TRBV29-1	CSGKVGEAGTQYF	TGCAGCGGGAAGGTAGGGGAGGCAGGAACCCAGTACTTC
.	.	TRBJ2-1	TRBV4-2	CASSPTGTEQFF	TGTGCCAGCAGCCCGACCGGGACAGAGCAGTTCTTC
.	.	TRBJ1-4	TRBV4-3	CASSQIGGGTFNEKLFF	TGCGCCAGCAGCCAAATTGGTGGGGGGACTTTTAATGAAAAACTGTTTTTT
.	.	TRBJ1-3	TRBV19	CASSIVRGVSGNTIYF	TGTGCCAGTAGTATAGTTCGGGGAGTAAGTGGAAACACCATATATTTT
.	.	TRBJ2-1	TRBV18	CASSPPSLANEQFF	TGTGCCAGCTCACCACCGTCGCTAGCAAATGAGCAGTTCTTC
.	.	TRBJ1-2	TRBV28	CASLSLGQTYGYTF	TGTGCCAGCCTCTCCCTTGGACAGACCTATGGCTACACCTTC
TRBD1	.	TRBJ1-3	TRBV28	CASRAGTGVGNTIYF	TGTGCCAGCAGGGCCGGGACAGGGGTTGGAAACACCATATATTTT
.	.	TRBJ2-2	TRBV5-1	CASSLVVGDTGELFF	TGCGCCAGCAGCTTGGTCGTCGGAGACACCGGGGAGCTGTTTTTT
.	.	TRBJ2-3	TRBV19	CASSTTWGGAADTQYF	TGTGCCAGTAGTACTACTTGGGGGGGGGCCGCAGATACGCAGTATTTT
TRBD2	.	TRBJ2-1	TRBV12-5	CASGLARDSGGNEQFF	TGTGCTAGTGGTTTGGCAAGAGATAGCGGGGGAAATGAGCAGTTCTTC
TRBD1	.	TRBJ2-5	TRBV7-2	CASSLRTGRATQYF	TGTGCCAGCAGCCTCCGGACAGGGCGGGCGACCCAGTACTTC
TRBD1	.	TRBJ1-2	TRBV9	CASSVRQGSGYTF	TGTGCCAGCAGCGTCCGACAGGGAAGCGGCTACACCTTC
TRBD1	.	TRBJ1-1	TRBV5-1	CASSEDPVGQGAWEAFF	TGCGCCAGCAGCGAGGACCCAGTAGGACAGGGGGCGTGGGAAGCTTTCTTT
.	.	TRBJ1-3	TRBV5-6	CASSLVIASGNTIYF	TGTGCCAGCAGCTTGGTTATAGCATCCGGAAACACCATATATTTT
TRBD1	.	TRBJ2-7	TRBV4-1	CASSQPDRGLHEQYF	TGCGCCAGCAGCCAACCCGACAGGGGCCTCCACGAGCAGTACTTC
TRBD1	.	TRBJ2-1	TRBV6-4	CASSKLLTGDLHSEQFF	TGTGCCAGCAGTAAGCTCCTGACAGGGGATCTTCATTCTGAGCAGTTCTTC
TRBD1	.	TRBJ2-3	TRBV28	CASRFSGQGRTDTQYF	TGTGCCAGCAGATTTTCAGGACAGGGTCGCACAGATACGCAGTATTTT
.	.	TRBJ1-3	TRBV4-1	CASSRARETGNTIYF	TGCGCCAGCAGCAGGGCGAGGGAAACTGGAAACACCATATATTTT
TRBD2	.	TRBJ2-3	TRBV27	CASSPGGDTQYF	TGTGCCAGCAGTCCCGGGGGGGATACGCAGTATTTT
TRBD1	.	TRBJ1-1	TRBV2	CASRKETGGRTEAFF	TGTGCCAGTCGTAAGGAGACAGGGGGAAGAACTGAAGCTTTCTTT
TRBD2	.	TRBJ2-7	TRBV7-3	CASSLNYAGGSEQYF	TGTGCCAGCAGCTTAAACTACGCGGGAGGGAGTGAGCAGTACTTC
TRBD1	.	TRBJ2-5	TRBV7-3	CASSRRGGYETQYF	TGTGCCAGCAGCCGACGAGGGGGCTACGAGACCCAGTACTTC
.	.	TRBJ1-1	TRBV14	CASSQVYGVNTEAFF	TGTGCCAGCAGCCAAGTTTACGGAGTGAACACTGAAGCTTTCTTT
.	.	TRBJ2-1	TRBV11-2	CASSGSIAANEQFF	TGTGCCAGCAGCGGTAGTATAGCGGCCAATGAGCAGTTCTTC
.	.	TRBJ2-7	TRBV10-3	CASSEVAGSAYEQYF	TGTGCCAGCAGTGAAGTCGCGGGATCAGCCTACGAGCAGTACTTC
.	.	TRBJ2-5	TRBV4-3	CASSQVSGGTQETQYF	TGCGCCAGCAGCCAAGTTAGTGGGGGGACCCAAGAGACCCAGTACTTC
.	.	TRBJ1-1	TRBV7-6	CASSSPGGAGTEAFF	TGTGCCAGCAGCTCCCCCGGGGGTGCTGGGACTGAAGCTTTCTTT
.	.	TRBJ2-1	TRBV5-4	CASSLLSSYNEQFF	TGTGCCAGCAGCTTGCTTAGCTCCTACAATGAGCAGTTCTTC
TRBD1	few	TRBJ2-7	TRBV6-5	CASTSRDRDYEQYF	TGTGCCAGCACCAGTCGGGACAGGGATTACGAGCAGTACTTC
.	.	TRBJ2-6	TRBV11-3	CASSLGQSSGANGLTF	TGTGCCAGCAGCTTAGGACAGAGCTCTGGGGCCAACGGCCTGACTTTC
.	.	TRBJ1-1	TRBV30	CAWRDRGTEAFF	TGTGCCTGGAGAGACCGCGGCACTGAAGCTTTCTTT
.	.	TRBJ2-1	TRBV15	CATSRQTQTGYPYNEQFF	TGTGCCACCAGCAGACAAACTCAAACAGGGTACCCCTACAATGAGCAGTTCTTC
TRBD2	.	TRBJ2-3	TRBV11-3	CASSLGLAGGYTDTQYF	TGTGCCAGCAGCTTAGGACTAGCGGGGGGGTACACAGATACGCAGTATTTT
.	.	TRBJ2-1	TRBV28	CASTFGASYNEQFF	TGTGCCAGCACTTTCGGAGCGTCTTACAATGAGCAGTTCTTC
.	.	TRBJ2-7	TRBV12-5	CASGLSRGSGEQYF	TGTGCTAGTGGTTTATCCAGGGGAAGTGGCGAGCAGTACTTC
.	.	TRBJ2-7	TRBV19	CASSISGPGRYSYEQYF	TGTGCCAGTAGTATAAGTGGGCCAGGGCGGTACAGCTACGAGCAGTACTTC
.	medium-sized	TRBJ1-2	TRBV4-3	CASSQETAGDYTF	TGCGCCAGCAGCCAAGAAACAGCGGGAGACTACACCTTC
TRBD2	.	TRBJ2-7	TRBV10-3	CAISRLAGVYPYEQYF	TGTGCCATCAGTCGGCTAGCGGGAGTGTACCCCTACGAGCAGTACTTC
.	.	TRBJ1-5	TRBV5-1	CASSLDGGGNQPQHF	TGCGCCAGCAGCTTGGATGGGGGGGGCAATCAGCCCCAGCATTTT
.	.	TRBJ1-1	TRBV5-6	CASSFGGRMNTEAFF	TGTGCCAGCAGCTTCGGGGGGCGCATGAACACTGAAGCTTTCTTT
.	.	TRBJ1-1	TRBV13	CASSFQGPTEAFF	TGTGCCAGCAGCTTTCAGGGGCCCACTGAAGCTTTCTTT
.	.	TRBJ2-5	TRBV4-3	CASSQDGTGSWETQYF	TGCGCCAGCAGCCAAGATGGTACCGGGAGCTGGGAGACCCAGTACTTC
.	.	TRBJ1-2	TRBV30	CAWSLPRAFYGYTF	TGTGCCTGGTCCCTTCCTCGAGCGTTCTATGGCTACACCTTC
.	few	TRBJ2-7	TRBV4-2	CASSQDSWAYEQYF	TGTGCCAGCAGCCAAGATAGCTGGGCCTACGAGCAGTACTTC
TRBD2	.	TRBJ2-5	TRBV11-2	CASSSLGSGEETQYF	TGTGCCAGCAGCTCCTTGGGTAGCGGGGAAGAGACCCAGTACTTC
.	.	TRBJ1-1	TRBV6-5	CASSYSRGGTEAFF	TGTGCCAGCAGTTACTCTAGGGGAGGGACTGAAGCTTTCTTT
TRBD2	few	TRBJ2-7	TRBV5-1	CASSLKLAGEDEQYF	TGCGCCAGCAGCCTAAAACTAGCGGGAGAAGACGAGCAGTACTTC
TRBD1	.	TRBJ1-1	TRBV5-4	CASRRGQDYTEAFF	TGTGCCAGCAGGCGGGGACAGGATTACACTGAAGCTTTCTTT
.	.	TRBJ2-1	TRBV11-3	CASSALRNNEQFF	TGTGCCAGCAGCGCCCTACGCAACAATGAGCAGTTCTTC
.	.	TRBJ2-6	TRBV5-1	CASSLGPPGSGANGLTF	TGCGCCAGCAGCTTGGGACCTCCCGGCTCTGGGGCCAACGGCCTGACTTTC
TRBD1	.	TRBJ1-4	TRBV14	CASSQRIDRGIETNEKLFF	TGTGCCAGCAGCCAAAGGATCGACAGGGGAATAGAAACTAATGAAAAACTGTTTTTT
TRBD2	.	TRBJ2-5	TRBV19	CASSFSGSQETQYF	TGTGCCAGTAGTTTTAGCGGGAGTCAGGAGACCCAGTACTTC
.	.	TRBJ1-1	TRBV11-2	CASSFFGRAINTEAFF	TGTGCCAGCAGCTTCTTTGGCAGGGCGATAAACACTGAAGCTTTCTTT
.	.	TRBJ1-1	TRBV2	CASSEQENTEAFF	TGTGCCAGCAGTGAACAGGAGAACACTGAAGCTTTCTTT